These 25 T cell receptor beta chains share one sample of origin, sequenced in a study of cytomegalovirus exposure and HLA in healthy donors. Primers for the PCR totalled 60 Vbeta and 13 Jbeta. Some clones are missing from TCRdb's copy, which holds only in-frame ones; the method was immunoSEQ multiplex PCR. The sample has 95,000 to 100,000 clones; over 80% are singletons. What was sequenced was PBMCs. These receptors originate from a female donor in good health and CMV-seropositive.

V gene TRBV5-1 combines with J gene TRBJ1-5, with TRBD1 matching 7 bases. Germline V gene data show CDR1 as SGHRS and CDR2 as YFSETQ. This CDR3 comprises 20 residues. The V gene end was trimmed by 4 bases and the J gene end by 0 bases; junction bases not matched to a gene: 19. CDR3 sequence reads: CASSQLRPGQQKYSNQPQHF. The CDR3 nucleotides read TGCGCCAGCAGCCAATTGAGGCCGGGACAGCAAAAGTATAGCAATCAGCCCCAGCATTTT.

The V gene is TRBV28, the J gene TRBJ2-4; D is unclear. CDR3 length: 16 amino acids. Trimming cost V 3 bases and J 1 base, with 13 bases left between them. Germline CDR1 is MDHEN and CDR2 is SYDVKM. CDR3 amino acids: CASSLTLNGAKNIQYF. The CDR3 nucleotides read TGTGCCAGCAGTTTGACCCTAAACGGGGCCAAAAACATTCAGTACTTC.

The DNA of the CDR3 is TGTGCCAGCAGCTTAGCCGGACAGATTAACTATGGCTACACCTTC. This codes for CASSLAGQINYGYTF. This chain connects TRBV7-9 to TRBJ1-2; perhaps TRBD1 as D (6 bases). The germline gives CDR1 SEHNR, CDR2 FQNEAQ (reference sequence). The CDR3 has 15 residues. The V end lost 0 bases, the J end lost 1 base, and 9 bases lay between the germline ends.

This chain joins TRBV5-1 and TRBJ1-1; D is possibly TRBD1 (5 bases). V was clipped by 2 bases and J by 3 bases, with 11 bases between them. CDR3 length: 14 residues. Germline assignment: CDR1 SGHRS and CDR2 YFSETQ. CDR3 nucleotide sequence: TGCGCCAGCAGCTTTGTAGGGGAGGACACTGAAGCTTTCTTT. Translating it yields CASSFVGEDTEAFF.

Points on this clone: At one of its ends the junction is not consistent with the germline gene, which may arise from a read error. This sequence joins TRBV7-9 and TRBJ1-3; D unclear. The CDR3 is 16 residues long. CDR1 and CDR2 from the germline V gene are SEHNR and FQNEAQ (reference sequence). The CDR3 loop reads CSSSFVAWSWGNTIYF. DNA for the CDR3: TGTTCCAGCAGCTTTGTCGCATGGAGTTGGGGAAACACCATATATTTT. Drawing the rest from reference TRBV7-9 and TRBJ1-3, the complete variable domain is DTGVSQNPRHKITKRGQNVTFRCDPISEHNRLYWYRQTLGQGPEFLTYFQNEAQLEKSRLLSDRFSAERPKGSFSTLEIQRTEQGDSAMYLCSSSFVAWSWGNTIYFGEGSWLTVV.

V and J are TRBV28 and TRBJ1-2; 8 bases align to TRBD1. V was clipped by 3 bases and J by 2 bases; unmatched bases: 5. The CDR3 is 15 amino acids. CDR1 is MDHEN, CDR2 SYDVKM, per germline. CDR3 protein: CASSLTGAMNYGYTF. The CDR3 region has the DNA TGTGCCAGCAGTTTGACAGGGGCAATGAACTATGGCTACACCTTC.

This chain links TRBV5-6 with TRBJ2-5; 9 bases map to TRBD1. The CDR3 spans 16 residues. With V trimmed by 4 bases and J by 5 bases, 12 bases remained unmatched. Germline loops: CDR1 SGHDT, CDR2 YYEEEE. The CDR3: CASSTPEGQGLETQYF. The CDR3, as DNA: TGTGCCAGCAGCACACCCGAGGGACAGGGTTTGGAGACCCAGTACTTC.

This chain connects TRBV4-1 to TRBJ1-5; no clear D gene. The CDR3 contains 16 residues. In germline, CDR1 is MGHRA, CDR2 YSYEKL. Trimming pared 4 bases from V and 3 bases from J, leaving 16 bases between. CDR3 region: CASSRVEARFNQPQHF. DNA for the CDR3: TGCGCCAGCAGCCGGGTAGAGGCGCGCTTCAATCAGCCCCAGCATTTT.

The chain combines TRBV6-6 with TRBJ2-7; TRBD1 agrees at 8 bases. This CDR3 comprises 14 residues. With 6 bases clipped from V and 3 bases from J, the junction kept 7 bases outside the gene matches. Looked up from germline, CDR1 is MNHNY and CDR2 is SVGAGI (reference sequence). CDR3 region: CASRQTTGDYEQYF. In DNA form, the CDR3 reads TGTGCCAGCAGACAAACGACAGGGGACTACGAGCAGTACTTC.

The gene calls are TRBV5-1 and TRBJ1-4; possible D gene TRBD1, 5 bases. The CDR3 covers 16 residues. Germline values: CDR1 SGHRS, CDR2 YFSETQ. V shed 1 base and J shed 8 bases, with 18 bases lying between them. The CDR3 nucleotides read TGCGCCAGCAGCTTGCGGCAGTGGGGACTCGCCGAAAAACTGTTTTTT. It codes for CASSLRQWGLAEKLFF.

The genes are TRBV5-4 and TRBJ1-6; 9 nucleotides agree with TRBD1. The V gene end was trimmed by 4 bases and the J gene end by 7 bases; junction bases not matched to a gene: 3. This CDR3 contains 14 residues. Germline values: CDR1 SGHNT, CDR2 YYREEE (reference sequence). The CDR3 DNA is TGTGCCAGCAGCCGGGACAGGGTAAATTCACCCCTCCACTTT. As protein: CASSRDRVNSPLHF. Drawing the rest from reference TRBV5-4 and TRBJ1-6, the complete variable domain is ETGVTQSPTHLIKTRGQQVTLRCSSQSGHNTVSWYQQALGQGPQFIFQYYREEENGRGNFPPRFSGLQFPNYSSELNVNALELDDSALYLCASSRDRVNSPLHFGNGTRLTVT.

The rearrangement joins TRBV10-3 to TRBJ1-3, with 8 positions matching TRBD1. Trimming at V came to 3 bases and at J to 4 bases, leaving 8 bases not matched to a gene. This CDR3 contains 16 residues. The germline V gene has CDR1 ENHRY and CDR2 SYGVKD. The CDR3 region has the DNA TGTGCCATCAGTGATTCCAGGGGGCTGGGGGGAAACACCATATATTTT. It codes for CAISDSRGLGGNTIYF.

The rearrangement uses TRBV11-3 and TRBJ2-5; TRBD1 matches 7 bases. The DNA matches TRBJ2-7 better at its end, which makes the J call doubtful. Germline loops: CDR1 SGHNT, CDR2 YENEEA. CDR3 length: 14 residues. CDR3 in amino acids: CASSPTGNSYEQYF. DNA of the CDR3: TGTGCCAGCAGCCCGACAGGGAACTCCTACGAGCAGTACTTC.

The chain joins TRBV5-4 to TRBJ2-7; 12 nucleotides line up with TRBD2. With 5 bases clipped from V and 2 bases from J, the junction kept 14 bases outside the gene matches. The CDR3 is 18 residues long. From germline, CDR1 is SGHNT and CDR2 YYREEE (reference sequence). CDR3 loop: CASRRSGTSGYPPYEQYF. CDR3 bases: TGTGCCAGCAGGCGATCCGGGACTAGCGGGTATCCTCCCTACGAGCAGTACTTC.

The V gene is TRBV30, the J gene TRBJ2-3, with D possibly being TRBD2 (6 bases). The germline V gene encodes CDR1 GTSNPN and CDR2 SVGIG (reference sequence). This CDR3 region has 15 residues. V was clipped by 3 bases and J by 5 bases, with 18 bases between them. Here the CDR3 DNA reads TGTGCCTGGAGCGCGGGACTCAGAGGAGGAGATACGCAGTATTTT. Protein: CAWSAGLRGGDTQYF. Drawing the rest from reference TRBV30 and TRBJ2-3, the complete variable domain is SQTIHQWPATLVQPVGSPLSLECTVEGTSNPNLYWYRQAAGRGLQLLFYSVGIGQISSEVPQNLSASRPQDRQFILSSKKLLLSDSGFYLCAWSAGLRGGDTQYFGPGTRLTVL.

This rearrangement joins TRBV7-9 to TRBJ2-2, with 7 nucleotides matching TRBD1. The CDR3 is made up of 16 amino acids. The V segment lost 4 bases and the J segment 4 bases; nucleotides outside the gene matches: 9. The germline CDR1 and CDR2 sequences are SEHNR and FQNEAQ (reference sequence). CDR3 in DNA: TGTGCCAGCAGCTCAACCCGACAGGGTGCCACCGGGGAGCTGTTTTTT. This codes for CASSSTRQGATGELFF.

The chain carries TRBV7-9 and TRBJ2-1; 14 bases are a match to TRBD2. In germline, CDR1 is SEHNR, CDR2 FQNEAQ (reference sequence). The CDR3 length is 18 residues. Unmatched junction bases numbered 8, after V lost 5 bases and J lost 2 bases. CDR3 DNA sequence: TGTGCCAGCAGCCTTGGACTAGCGGGGGGTTCTACCTACAATGAGCAGTTCTTC. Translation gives CASSLGLAGGSTYNEQFF.

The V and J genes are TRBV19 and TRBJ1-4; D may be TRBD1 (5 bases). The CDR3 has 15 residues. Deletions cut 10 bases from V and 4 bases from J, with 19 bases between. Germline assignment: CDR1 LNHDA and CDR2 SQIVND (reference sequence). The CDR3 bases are TGTGCCACCAGGAGGGAAGGGGCTTTTAATGAAAAACTGTTTTTT. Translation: CATRREGAFNEKLFF.

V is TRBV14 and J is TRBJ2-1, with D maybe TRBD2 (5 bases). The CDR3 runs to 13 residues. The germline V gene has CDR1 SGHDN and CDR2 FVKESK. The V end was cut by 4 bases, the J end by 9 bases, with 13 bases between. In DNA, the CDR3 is TGTGCCAGCAGCCTCATAACTAGTGGTGAGCAGTTCTTC. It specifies CASSLITSGEQFF.

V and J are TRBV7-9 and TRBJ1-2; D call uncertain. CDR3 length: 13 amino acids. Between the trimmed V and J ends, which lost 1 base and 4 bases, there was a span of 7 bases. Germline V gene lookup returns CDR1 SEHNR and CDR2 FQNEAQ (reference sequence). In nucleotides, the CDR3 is TGTGCCAGCAGCTTAGATCGTTTCTATGGCTACACCTTC. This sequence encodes CASSLDRFYGYTF. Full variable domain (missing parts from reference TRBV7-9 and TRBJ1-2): DTGVSQNPRHKITKRGQNVTFRCDPISEHNRLYWYRQTLGQGPEFLTYFQNEAQLEKSRLLSDRFSAERPKGSFSTLEIQRTEQGDSAMYLCASSLDRFYGYTFGSGTRLTVV.

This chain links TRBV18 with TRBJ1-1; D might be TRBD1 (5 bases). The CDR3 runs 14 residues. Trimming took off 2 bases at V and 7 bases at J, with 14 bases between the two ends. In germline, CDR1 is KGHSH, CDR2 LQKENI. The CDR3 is CASSPNGGIDEAFF. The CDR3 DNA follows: TGTGCCAGCTCACCAAACGGGGGGATCGATGAAGCTTTCTTT.

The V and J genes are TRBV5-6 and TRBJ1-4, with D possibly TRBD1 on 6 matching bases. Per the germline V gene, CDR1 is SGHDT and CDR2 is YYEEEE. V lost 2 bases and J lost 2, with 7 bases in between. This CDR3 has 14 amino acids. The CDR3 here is CASSFGQTNEKLFF. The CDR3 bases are TGTGCCAGCAGCTTTGGACAGACTAATGAAAAACTGTTTTTT.

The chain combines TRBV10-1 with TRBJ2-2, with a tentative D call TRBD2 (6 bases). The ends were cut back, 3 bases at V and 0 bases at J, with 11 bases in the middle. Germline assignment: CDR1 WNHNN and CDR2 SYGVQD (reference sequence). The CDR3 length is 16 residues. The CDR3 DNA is TGCGCCAGCAGTGATCGCGGGGCCCCGAACACCGGGGAGCTGTTTTTT. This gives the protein CASSDRGAPNTGELFF.

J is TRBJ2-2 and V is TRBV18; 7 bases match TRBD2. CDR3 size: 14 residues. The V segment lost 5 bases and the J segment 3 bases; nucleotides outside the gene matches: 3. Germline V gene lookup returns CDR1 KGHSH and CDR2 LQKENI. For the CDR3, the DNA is TGTGCCAGCTCAGCGGGGAGGGACACCGGGGAGCTGTTTTTT. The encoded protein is CASSAGRDTGELFF.

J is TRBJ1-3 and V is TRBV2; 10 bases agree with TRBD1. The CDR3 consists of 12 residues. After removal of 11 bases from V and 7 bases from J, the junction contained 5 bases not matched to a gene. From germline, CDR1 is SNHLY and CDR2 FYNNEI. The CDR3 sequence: CAGQGGDNTIYF. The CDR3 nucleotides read TGTGCCGGACAGGGGGGGGATAACACCATATATTTT.